The 11 T cell receptor beta chains below were found in one sample sequenced in a study of blood T cell repertoires in COVID-19 (dated by TCRdb to 2020 to 2022). Receptors were amplified or captured by the immunoSEQ multiplex PCR assay. TCRdb provides this immuneACCESS table in a form limited to in-frame rearrangements. Some clones are lacking; in checked studies, under half of them reflect an unresolved V gene, and why the rest are absent is not known. The sample profile shows some 75,000 clones; about 89% of them were found once. About 0.56% of the sample belongs to the ten largest clones. The sequencing sample was made of peripheral blood. Every receptor here comes from a man in his fifties or sixties with acute or convalescent COVID-19.

V is TRBV5-1 and J is TRBJ2-7; 7 positions match TRBD2. With 6 bases clipped from V and 1 base from J, the junction kept 7 bases outside the gene matches. This CDR3 is 14 amino acids long. Looked up from germline, CDR1 is SGHRS and CDR2 is YFSETQ. This CDR3 is CASKIRGDSYEQYF. CDR3 DNA: TGCGCCAGCAAGATCCGGGGGGATTCCTACGAGCAGTACTTC.

This chain links TRBV7-3 with TRBJ2-5, with 7 nucleotides matching TRBD1. Germline CDR1 reads SGHTA; CDR2 reads FQGTGA. Trimming removed 5 bases from V and 2 bases from J; junction bases left unmatched: 8. CDR3 size: 15 residues. The CDR3 DNA follows: TGTGCCAGCAGCCCCCAGGGGGTCCCTCAAGAGACCCAGTACTTC. Its translation: CASSPQGVPQETQYF.

This chain links TRBV5-1 with TRBJ2-7; TRBD2 agrees at 11 bases. The CDR3 loop spans 15 amino acids. V dropped 1 base and J dropped 7; count of bases not matched to a gene: 7. Germline CDR1 SGHRS, CDR2 YFSETQ. For the CDR3, the DNA is TGCGCCAGCAGCTTGCTTAGCGGGGGGGCAGGAGAGCAGTACTTC. It specifies CASSLLSGGAGEQYF.

The CDR3 nucleotides read TGTGCCAGCAGCCGAGACAGGGGGCCGGGCGGGGAGCTGTTTTTT. Translating it yields CASSRDRGPGGELFF. V and J are TRBV7-7 and TRBJ2-2; TRBD1 agrees at 10 bases. With 5 bases clipped from V and 7 bases from J, the junction kept 7 bases outside the gene matches. Germline assignment: CDR1 SSHAT and CDR2 FNYEAQ (reference sequence). This CDR3 contains 15 residues. The variable domain in full, completed from reference TRBV7-7 and TRBJ2-2, reads GAGVSQSPRYKVTKRGQDVTLRCDPISSHATLYWYQQALGQGPEFLTYFNYEAQPDKSGLPSDRFSAERPEGSISTLTIQRTEQRDSAMYRCASSRDRGPGGELFFGEGSRLTVL.

V usage is TRBV10-3 and J usage is TRBJ1-1, with 7 positions matching TRBD1. Germline trimming cut 6 bases from V and 0 bases from J; bases unmatched to any gene: 7. CDR3 length: 15 amino acids. The germline CDR1 and CDR2 sequences are ENHRY and SYGVKD. CDR3 DNA: TGTGCCATCAGCAAGACAGGGCCCATGAACACTGAAGCTTTCTTT. Translation: CAISKTGPMNTEAFF.

The chain combines TRBV30 with TRBJ1-5; D is possibly TRBD1 (6 bases). V was pared by 1 base and J by 3 bases, with 19 bases between. Germline V gene lookup returns CDR1 GTSNPN and CDR2 SVGIG (reference sequence). This CDR3 region has 17 residues. The CDR3 sequence is CAWSGTKDYRVNQPQHF. In DNA form, the CDR3 reads TGTGCCTGGAGTGGAACCAAAGATTACAGGGTCAATCAGCCCCAGCATTTT.

This clone was counted a few times. The rearrangement links TRBV10-2 to TRBJ2-3; perhaps TRBD1 as D (6 bases). This CDR3 contains 15 residues. Germline-derived CDR1 and CDR2 are WSHSY and SAAADI. The V end lost 7 bases, the J end lost 0 bases, and 14 bases lay between the germline ends. The CDR3 nucleotides are TGCGCCAGCATTTTCGGACAGTTTAGCACAGATACGCAGTATTTT. This sequence encodes CASIFGQFSTDTQYF.

V and J are TRBV5-1 and TRBJ1-2; 11 positions match TRBD1. The germline gives CDR1 SGHRS, CDR2 YFSETQ. This CDR3 contains 15 residues. Trimming cost V 0 bases and J 4 bases; bases outside gene matches: 2. The CDR3 here is CASSLGTGGPYGYTF. In nucleotides, the CDR3 is TGCGCCAGCAGCTTGGGGACAGGGGGCCCCTATGGCTACACCTTC.

This chain uses TRBV19 with TRBJ1-5, with a possible D match to TRBD1 (5 bases). This CDR3 has 13 residues. Deletions cut 5 bases from V and 1 base from J, with 6 bases between. Germline CDR1 reads LNHDA; CDR2 reads SQIVND (reference sequence). The CDR3 DNA reads TGTGCCAGTAGTTGGGGCAGCAATCAGCCCCAGCATTTT. Its translation is CASSWGSNQPQHF.

The chain joins TRBV5-1 to TRBJ1-5; D is undetermined. The CDR3 is 15 amino acids. With 0 bases removed from V and 0 bases from J, the gap between germline ends came to 7 bases. Germline V CDR1 and CDR2: SGHRS, YFSETQ. The CDR3 is CASSLDVYSNQPQHF. The CDR3 DNA follows: TGCGCCAGCAGCTTGGATGTATATAGCAATCAGCCCCAGCATTTT.

This clone occurred once. The V call is TRBV24-1, the J call TRBJ2-1; no firm D call. V lost 1 base, J lost 5 bases, and 5 bases lay in between. This CDR3 is built from 13 residues. CDR1 is KGHDR, CDR2 SFDVKD, per germline. The CDR3 region is CATSDLGDNEQFF. CDR3 nucleotides: TGTGCCACCAGTGATTTAGGAGACAATGAGCAGTTCTTC.